The next 5 T cell receptor beta chains were all read from a single sample in a study of cytomegalovirus exposure and HLA in healthy donors. Primers for the PCR totalled 60 Vbeta and 13 Jbeta. Measured with immunoSEQ multiplex PCR; TCRdb has only the in-frame clones, and not every one. The table has over 75,000 clones, about 80% seen once. The sequenced sample consisted of PBMCs. The receptors stem from a woman aged 60-75 years in good health and CMV-seronegative.

The chain carries TRBV7-8 and TRBJ2-5; the D gene is possibly TRBD2 (6 bases). CDR1 is SGHVS and CDR2 is FQNEAQ in the germline V gene. CDR3 length: 16 amino acids. Trimming stripped 0 bases from V and 0 bases from J, with 11 bases between. The CDR3 DNA follows: TGTGCCAGCAGCTTAGCTAGACTAGTGTACCAAGAGACCCAGTACTTC. The encoded protein is CASSLARLVYQETQYF.

J is TRBJ2-7 and V is TRBV19; maybe TRBD1 (5 bases). Germline V gives CDR1 LNHDA, CDR2 SQIVND (reference sequence). The CDR3 covers 13 residues. V lost 5 bases and J 1 base, leaving 9 bases between the germline ends. Here the CDR3 reads CASSFRESYEQYF. CDR3 DNA sequence: TGTGCCAGTAGTTTCAGGGAATCCTACGAGCAGTACTTC.

The V and J genes are TRBV13 and TRBJ2-7; D is uncertain. This CDR3 comprises 13 residues. CDR1 is PRHDT, CDR2 FYEKMQ, per germline (reference sequence). The V gene lost 4 bases and the J gene lost 7 bases, with 14 bases spanning the gap. In DNA form, the CDR3 reads TGTGCCAGCAGCTACGGGTCCCTTTCTGAGCAGTACTTC. Protein product: CASSYGSLSEQYF.

The chain links TRBV29-1 to TRBJ1-1, with 11 bases lining up with TRBD1. This CDR3 contains 12 residues. Germline CDR1 is SQVTM and CDR2 is ANQGSEA. The V segment lost 7 bases and the J segment 4 bases; nucleotides outside the gene matches: 2. The CDR3 nucleotides are TGCAGCGCGGGGACAGGGGGCACTGAAGCTTTCTTT. It is translated as CSAGTGGTEAFF. Supplemented by reference TRBV29-1 and TRBJ1-1, the full variable domain reads SAVISQKPSRDICQRGTSLTIQCQVDSQVTMMFWYRQQPGQSLTLIATANQGSEATYESGFVIDKFPISRPNLTFSTLTVSNMSPEDSSIYLCSAGTGGTEAFFGQGTRLTVV.

This clone was detected only a few times. V usage is TRBV5-6 and J usage is TRBJ2-3; 10 positions match TRBD2. The ends lost 2 bases at V and 5 bases at J; junction bases unmatched: 11. The CDR3 has 17 residues. Germline V gene lookup returns CDR1 SGHDT and CDR2 YYEEEE. The DNA for the CDR3 is TGTGCCAGCAGCTTAAGAACTAGCGGGAAGGTGGGAGATACGCAGTATTTT. Encoded protein: CASSLRTSGKVGDTQYF.